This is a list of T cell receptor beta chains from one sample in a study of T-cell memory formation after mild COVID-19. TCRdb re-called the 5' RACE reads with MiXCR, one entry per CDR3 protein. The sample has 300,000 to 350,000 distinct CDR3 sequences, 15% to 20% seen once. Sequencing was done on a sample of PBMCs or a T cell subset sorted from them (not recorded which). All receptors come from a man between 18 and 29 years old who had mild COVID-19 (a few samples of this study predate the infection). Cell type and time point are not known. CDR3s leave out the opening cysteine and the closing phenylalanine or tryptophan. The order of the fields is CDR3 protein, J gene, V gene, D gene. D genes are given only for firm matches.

CDR3 protein: ASSRQYEQY
J gene: TRBJ2-7
V gene: TRBV18
D gene: NA

CDR3 protein: ASSFQFGIDEQF
J gene: TRBJ2-1
V gene: TRBV7-6
D gene: NA

CDR3 protein: ASSSTRGRETQY
J gene: TRBJ2-5
V gene: TRBV7-2
D gene: NA

CDR3 protein: ASSQVAKVNSPLH
J gene: TRBJ1-6
V gene: TRBV4-3
D gene: NA

CDR3 protein: SATPYPAWGTTGELF
J gene: TRBJ2-2
V gene: TRBV20-1
D gene: NA

CDR3 protein: ASSQEEGQDYGYT
J gene: TRBJ1-2
V gene: TRBV4-2
D gene: NA

CDR3 protein: ASSQVKEGTQY
J gene: TRBJ2-5
V gene: TRBV4-3
D gene: NA

CDR3 protein: ASSLVVKEPQH
J gene: TRBJ1-5
V gene: TRBV7-2
D gene: NA

CDR3 protein: AWGRDSSGNTIY
J gene: TRBJ1-3
V gene: TRBV7-8
D gene: TRBD1

CDR3 protein: ASSPETSEYGYT
J gene: TRBJ1-2
V gene: TRBV18
D gene: NA

CDR3 protein: ASSRLAGLKALPSIQY
J gene: TRBJ2-4
V gene: TRBV7-9
D gene: NA

CDR3 protein: ASSPLGPGLAESDTQY
J gene: TRBJ2-3
V gene: TRBV18
D gene: TRBD2